This T cell receptor (beta chain) appears in the sequencing data of a study of siplizumab effects on memory and regulatory T cells. Study results and limitations: A major contribution to the alloresponse seemed to be made by naive T cells, which seemed more diverse than memory cells.

Assays covered around 100,000 TCR templates per sample. TCRdb keeps only in-frame clones here, not all; method: immunoSEQ multiplex PCR. The sample lists tens of thousands of clones; 90% to 97% were seen once. Sequenced unstimulated subsets in a few donor pairs: CD4+ naive, CD4+ memory, CD8+ naive, CD8+ effector memory, CD8+ TEMRA. On this clone: Its target is not known.

This CDR3 contains 13 residues. With 2 bases removed from V and 1 base from J, the gap between germline ends came to 5 bases. CDR1 and CDR2 (germline): MNHEY, SMNVEV (reference sequence). The sequencing input was naive CD8+ T cells sorted from blood. This rearrangement joins TRBV27 to TRBJ1-1; the D is unclear. This clonotype originated in a human donor in good health. In DNA form, the CDR3 reads TGTGCCAGCAGTTTAATCGGGAACACTGAAGCTTTCTTT. This gives the protein CASSLIGNTEAFF.